This T cell receptor beta chain was identified during a study of blood T cells in healthy people across ages. The CDR3 has 15 residues. V trimming: 5 bases; J trimming: 4 bases; junction bases outside the gene matches: 5. The germline V gene encodes CDR1 LGHDT and CDR2 YNNKEL (reference sequence). This clonotype was seen once. A second roughly 6 to 11 cycle PCR used barcoded and J-beta primers. Every cDNA was tagged by a template-switch adaptor with 12 random nucleotides. Each CDR3 protein gets one entry after TCRdb re-called the 5' RACE reads with MiXCR. The sample holds 1.5 million to 2 million distinct CDR3 sequences, about 39% seen once.

The chain combines TRBV3-1 with TRBJ2-3; 11 bases agree with TRBD1. The specimen was blood. This TCR derives from a human donor in good health. CDR3 residues: CASSWTGGEADTQYF. CDR3 nucleotide sequence: TGTGCCAGCAGCTGGACAGGGGGCGAGGCAGATACGCAGTATTTT.